This TCR beta chain was retrieved from a study of blood T cells in healthy people across ages. General study points: Across the age range, TCR beta diversity per million T cells fell in a roughly linear way. The long-lived group displayed more naive CD4+ cells, plus higher diversity, than the aged donors did. Diversity of TCR beta correlated strongly with naive T cell percentage.

The germline V and J ends were trimmed by 0 bases and 8 bases, with 20 bases remaining between them. Germline V gene sequence: CDR1 SGHDT, CDR2 YYEEEE. CDR3 length equals 16 residues. The second PCR ran roughly 6 to 12 cycles with a sample-barcoded 5' primer and J-beta primers. MiXCR, applied by TCRdb to the 5' RACE reads, yields one record per CDR3 protein. The repertoire consists of hundreds of thousands of distinct CDR3 sequences, with 49% occurring once and the leading ten covering 30% to 35%. Extraction of total RNA produced a minimum of 6 micrograms from each sample. To note about this clonotype: Its antigen is not identified.

The receptor was isolated from a woman aged 55-70 years in good health. Input material: blood. V usage is TRBV5-6 and J usage is TRBJ1-2; D might be TRBD1 (5 bases). The CDR3 here is CASSLGDSGWTRGYTF. The CDR3 DNA sequence: TGTGCCAGCAGCTTGGGAGACAGCGGGTGGACTAGAGGCTACACCTTC.